This T cell receptor beta chain was retrieved from a study of immune evolution from preneoplasia to lung adenocarcinoma (dated by TCRdb to the early 2020s). For the wider study: HLA loss of heterozygosity was seen in around 7.3%, 15% and 36% of AIS, MIA and ADC lesions, and in no AAH lesions. According to the study, some 110 samples went through TCR sequencing. POLYSOLVER was used to infer Class I HLA alleles from exome data, while LOHHLA was used to detect allele-specific HLA loss. The study profiled immune contexture across lung adenocarcinoma precursors and invasive adenocarcinoma using immune gene expression, TCR sequencing and multiplex immunofluorescence. Sample size was determined by specimen availability and not by a prior power calculation. The TCR sequencing data were obtained from around 51 patients. The immune data were integrated with whole exome sequencing and methylation data from the same cohort of nodules. A total of some 55 patients with pulmonary nodules who underwent surgical resection were included in the overall cohort. Resected precursor lesions (AAH, AIS, MIA) and invasive adenocarcinomas were compared with paired morphologically normal lung tissue.

Turning to this clone: Its specific antigen is unknown. Within one base of it there is no much larger clone, and no base qualities were kept.

Using the immunoSEQ hsTCRbeta Kit, TCR beta CDR3 regions were sequenced from DNA. The source study handled its data this way. The ImmunoSEQ Analyzer was used to analyse the TCR sequencing data. T cell clonality was defined as 1 minus Pielou's evenness computed on productive rearrangements. The inverse Simpson index, applied to productive templates, was used to measure T cell diversity. T cell density was defined as TCR beta template counts normalized to usable DNA, with usable DNA estimated by amplification and sequencing of housekeeping genes. Two-sided Kruskal-Wallis tests were used to compare TCR metrics across histologic stages. TCRdb's version of the immuneACCESS table is confined to in-frame rearrangements and falls short of the full clone set. An unresolved V gene accounts for under half of the shortfall where checked; the remainder is of unknown origin. D and trimming come from the DNA, and the V and J calls and clone size come from that table. The sample profile shows 14,000 or so clones; 85% of them were found once. The top ten clones comprise approximately 3% of the sample.

Here V drops 10 bases and J drops 4 bases, and the junction holds 18 bases not matched to any gene. The cysteine opens and the phenylalanine closes a CDR3 of 16 amino acids. The sequence is cut down to CDR3 DNA, 48 bases in frame from base 1. Looking up the germline V gene yields CDR1 MDHEN and CDR2 SYDVKM. Overall results and qualifications from the work: The highest top T cell clone frequencies were observed in normal lung, and a progressive decrease in top T cell clone frequencies appeared to occur from AAH through AIS, MIA and invasive adenocarcinoma. T cell clonality was highest in KRAS-mutant nodules compared with EGFR-mutant or double wild-type lesions. All patients were from Japan and China, so applicability to Western populations was uncertain. The findings rested on association rather than direct causation, and larger cohorts with long-term follow-up and longitudinal biopsies were considered necessary. The highest clonality was observed in normal lung, whereas higher T cell density and diversity but lower clonality appeared to be present in later-stage lesions.

Between about 2014 and 2017, the patients underwent resection in either Japan or China. Two lung cancer pathologists independently reviewed H&E slides to confirm the histologic diagnosis of every case. Premalignant or tumor cells were enriched for nucleic acid extraction by macro-dissection performed after pathologic assessment. DNA was isolated from FFPE tissue using the AllPrep DNA/RNA FFPE Kit. The source of this sequence is a donor at least 70 years old with lung adenocarcinoma. Recombination connected TRBV28 to TRBJ1-2, and TRBD1 aligns with 7 junction nucleotides. The material sequenced was FFPE lung adenocarcinoma in situ tissue. According to the study, the label for this sample's cell subset or site signals: preinvasive adenocarcinoma in situ (AIS). The CDR3 corresponds to CATLLTGTALFYGYTF. Read as DNA, the sequence is TGTGCCACCTTATTGACCGGGACAGCCTTATTCTATGGCTACACCTTC.